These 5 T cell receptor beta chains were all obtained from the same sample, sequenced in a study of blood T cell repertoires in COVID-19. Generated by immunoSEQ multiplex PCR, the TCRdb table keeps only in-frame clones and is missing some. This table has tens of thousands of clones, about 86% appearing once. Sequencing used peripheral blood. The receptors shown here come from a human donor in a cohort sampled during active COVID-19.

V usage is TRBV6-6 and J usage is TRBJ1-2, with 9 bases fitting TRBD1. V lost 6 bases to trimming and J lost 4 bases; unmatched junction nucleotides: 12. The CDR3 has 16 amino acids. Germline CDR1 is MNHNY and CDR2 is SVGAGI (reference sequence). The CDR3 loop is CASRNPRTGAAYGYTF. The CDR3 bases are TGTGCCAGCAGAAACCCAAGGACAGGGGCGGCCTATGGCTACACCTTC.

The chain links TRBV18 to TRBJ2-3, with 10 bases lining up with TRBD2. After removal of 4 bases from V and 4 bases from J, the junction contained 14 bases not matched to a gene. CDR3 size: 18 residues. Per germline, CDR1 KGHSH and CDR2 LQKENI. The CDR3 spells CASSQTPLGGLASDTQYF. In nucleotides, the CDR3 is TGTGCCAGCTCACAGACCCCCCTCGGGGGACTAGCGTCAGATACGCAGTATTTT.

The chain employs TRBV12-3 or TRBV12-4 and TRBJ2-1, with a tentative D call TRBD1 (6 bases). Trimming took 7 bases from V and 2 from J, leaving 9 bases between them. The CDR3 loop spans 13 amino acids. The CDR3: CASNEGAYNEQFF. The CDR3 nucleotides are TGTGCCAGCAATGAGGGGGCCTACAATGAGCAGTTCTTC.

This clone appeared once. CDR3 DNA sequence: TGTGCCACCAGCAGAGATCTCTGGGGCCAAGTCAATCAGCCCCAGCATTTT. It is translated as CATSRDLWGQVNQPQHF. The chain has TRBV15 and TRBJ1-5; perhaps TRBD1 as D (5 bases). Germline V lookup: CDR1 LNHNV, CDR2 YYDKDF (reference sequence). The CDR3 is made up of 17 amino acids. Trimming left V 0 bases short and J 3 bases short, with 15 bases between.

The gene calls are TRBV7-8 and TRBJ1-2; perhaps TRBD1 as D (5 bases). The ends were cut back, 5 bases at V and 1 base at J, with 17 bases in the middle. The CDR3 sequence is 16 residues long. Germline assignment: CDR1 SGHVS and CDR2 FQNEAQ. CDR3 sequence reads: CASSPTQGQFNYGYTF. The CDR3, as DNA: TGTGCCAGCAGCCCGACCCAGGGTCAATTTAACTATGGCTACACCTTC.